What follows describes a single T cell receptor (beta chain). The data were obtained in a study of T cell responses to AZD1222 COVID-19 vaccine. V gave up 4 bases and J gave up 4 bases; unmatched junction bases: 6. The CDR3 extends over 15 amino acids. Germline values: CDR1 MNHEY, CDR2 SVGEGT. TCRdb's copy holds only in-frame clones and misses some; the assay was immunoSEQ multiplex PCR. Counted here are roughly 150,000 clones, around 91% occurring once; the ten biggest clones make up approximately 6.3%. The sequence was collected from an adult who received the AZD1222 COVID-19 vaccine. Sequenced material: peripheral blood, taken 28 days after the second AZD1222 dose. V usage is TRBV6-2 or TRBV6-3 and J usage is TRBJ1-5, with 8 bases aligning to TRBD1. The chain's CDR3 is CASSSQDRENQPQHF. As DNA, the CDR3 is TGTGCCAGCAGTTCGCAGGACAGGGAGAATCAGCCCCAGCATTTT.